The following is a T cell receptor (beta chain) sequence with its context. Its antigen is not identified. This record belongs to a study of chemoradiotherapy in HPV16-positive cancers. Notes on the study in general: Better recurrence-free survival went with HPV-responsive T-cell expansion in HPV16-positive patients. Non-HPV-specific T cells did not expand in tumors during treatment, whereas candidate HPV-specific clones and E7-related motifs did.

The method was immunoSEQ multiplex PCR; TCRdb's version includes in-frame clones alone and lacks a portion of them. The data show fewer than 40,000 clones, roughly 78% seen once. Deletions cut 3 bases from V and 9 bases from J, with 14 bases between. Germline lookup yields CDR1 KGHSH and CDR2 LQKENI. CDR3 length: 13 residues. The sequence derives from a human donor with HPV-associated anogenital cancer. The rearrangement uses TRBV18 and TRBJ2-5; the D is unclear. The sample in question was blood, obtained from a patient who underwent chemoradiotherapy. The CDR3 DNA reads TGTGCCAGCTCACCGGACCCAGATCGATCCCAGTACTTC. Amino acid sequence: CASSPDPDRSQYF.